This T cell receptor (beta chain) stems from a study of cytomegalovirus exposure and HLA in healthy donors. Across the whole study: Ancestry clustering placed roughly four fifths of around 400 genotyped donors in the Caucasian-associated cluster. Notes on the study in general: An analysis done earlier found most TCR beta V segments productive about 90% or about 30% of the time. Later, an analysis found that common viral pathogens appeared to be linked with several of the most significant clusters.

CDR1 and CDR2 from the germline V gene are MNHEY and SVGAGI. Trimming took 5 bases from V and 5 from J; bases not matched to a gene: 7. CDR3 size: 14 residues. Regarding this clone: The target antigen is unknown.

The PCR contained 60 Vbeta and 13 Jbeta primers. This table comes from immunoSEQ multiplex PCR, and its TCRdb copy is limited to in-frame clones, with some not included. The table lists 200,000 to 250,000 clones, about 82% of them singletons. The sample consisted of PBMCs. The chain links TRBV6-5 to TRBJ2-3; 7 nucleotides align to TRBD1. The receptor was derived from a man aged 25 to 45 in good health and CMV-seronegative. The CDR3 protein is CASSLQGRVDTQYF. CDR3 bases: TGTGCCAGCAGTCTACAGGGGCGAGTAGATACGCAGTATTTT.